The clone carrying this T cell receptor beta chain appeared a single time. Antigen unknown. The CDR3 is 14 amino acids. The V gene's germline CDR1 is MNHEY and CDR2 SVGAGI. V was clipped by 7 bases and J by 1 base, with 12 bases between them. All patients experienced relapse after autologous stem cell transplantation, and brentuximab vedotin exposure was variable. Using immunoSEQ multiplex PCR, the repertoire was profiled, and TCRdb retains in-frame clones only, with some absent. The sample includes roughly 140,000 clones, 78% seen only once; the top ten take roughly a tenth. The sample is drawn from a study of PD-1 blockade in classical Hodgkin lymphoma. Study-wide points: Nivolumab initiated under 1 year post-ASCT led to patient exclusion. Complete responders possessed baseline diversity comparable to newly diagnosed patients.

The TCR originated in a human donor with classical Hodgkin lymphoma. The sequencing here drew on peripheral blood mononuclear cells (PBMCs), taken before the second cycle of nivolumab. The chain has TRBV6-5 and TRBJ2-3; weak D call: TRBD2 (6 bases). The CDR3 DNA is TGTGCCAGCAATAACGAGCGGGGCACAGATACGCAGTATTTT. Its protein is CASNNERGTDTQYF.